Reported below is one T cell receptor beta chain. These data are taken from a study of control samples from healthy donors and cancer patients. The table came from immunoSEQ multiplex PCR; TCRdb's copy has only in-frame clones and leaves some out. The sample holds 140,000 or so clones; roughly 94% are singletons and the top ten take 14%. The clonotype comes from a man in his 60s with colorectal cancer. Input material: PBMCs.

The CDR3 spells CASSLKTDTQYF. Written as DNA, the CDR3 is TGTGCCAGCAGCTTAAAGACAGATACGCAGTATTTT. The genes are TRBV7-9 and TRBJ2-3; D unresolved. The length of the CDR3 is 12 residues. V was clipped by 2 bases and J by 3 bases, with 3 bases between them. CDR1 is SEHNR, CDR2 FQNEAQ, per germline (reference sequence).